One sample yielded the 3 T cell receptor beta chains listed below, sequenced in a study of T-cell reconstitution after alpha-beta-depleted transplantation in children. It was with unique molecular identifiers that the TCRbeta library was prepared. MiXCR, applied by TCRdb to the PCR reads, yields one record per CDR3 protein. The table lists around 700,000 distinct CDR3 sequences, over 10% of them singletons. Source: PBMCs, taken before TCRalphabeta/CD19-depleted stem cell transplant. Receptor source: a girl aged 2 to 10 with congenital amegakaryocytic thrombocytopenia, due to receive a stem cell transplant.

The rearrangement joins TRBV27 to TRBJ2-5; D gene uncertain. The CDR3 runs 16 residues. V shed 2 bases and J shed 2 bases, with 15 bases lying between them. Germline loops: CDR1 MNHEY, CDR2 SMNVEV (reference sequence). The CDR3 DNA sequence: TGTGCCAGCAGTTTAAGCCCCGCTCTCTGGCAAGAGACCCAGTACTTC. This codes for CASSLSPALWQETQYF.

In the case of this clonotype: A much larger clone differs from this one at a single base, so this may be a read error. The chain uses TRBV5-6 and TRBJ1-1; 10 bases agree with TRBD1. Unmatched junction bases numbered 10, after V lost 4 bases and J lost 13 bases. The CDR3 spans 13 residues. Per the germline V gene, CDR1 is SGHDT and CDR2 is YYEEEE. CDR3 in DNA: TGTGCCAGCAGCAAAGACAGGGGGCGTCGGGATTTCTTT. This codes for CASSKDRGRRDFF.

The CDR3 reads CASSKQGDFGQSRYEQYF. The CDR3 nucleotides are TGTGCCAGCAGCAAACAGGGGGACTTCGGACAGTCCCGCTACGAGCAGTACTTC. The rearrangement uses TRBV21-1 and TRBJ2-7; the tabulated D call, TRBD1, remains unverified against the DNA. TRBV21-1 is a recognized pseudogene. CDR3 length equals 18 residues.